These 10 T cell receptor beta chains originate from one sample sequenced in a study of blood T cells in healthy people across ages. Then a second PCR, running roughly 7 to 12 cycles, was carried out with a sample-barcoded 5' primer and a J-beta primer mix. One entry per CDR3 protein, called by TCRdb with MiXCR from the 5' RACE reads. The sample holds roughly 1,000,000 distinct CDR3 sequences, almost 25% seen once. Separately, the same data were catalogued under a study of T cells of mothers and their children.

Specimen: blood. The receptors derive from a girl aged 2 to 10 in good health.

This clonotype was seen a handful of times. The genes are TRBV7-2 and TRBJ2-5; 9 nucleotides line up with TRBD2. Per the germline V gene, CDR1 is SGHTA and CDR2 is FQGNSA. This CDR3 is built from 17 residues. The J segment lost 4 bases and the V segment lost 4 bases, leaving 13 bases of the junction unmatched. CDR3 sequence (DNA): TGTGCCAGCAGCTCTCCTCTAGCGGGGCCGGCGGGAGAGACCCAGTACTTC. Amino acids: CASSSPLAGPAGETQYF.

The sample holds one count of this clonotype. Compared with germline, one end of the junction differs, possibly owing to a read error. The CDR3, as DNA: TGTGCCATAGGGACAGGACCCTACAATGGGCAGTTCTTC. It encodes CAIGTGPYNGQFF. The chain employs TRBV5-4 and TRBJ2-1, with 8 bases lining up with TRBD1. The germline gives CDR1 SGHNT, CDR2 YYREEE (reference sequence). This CDR3 spans 13 amino acids.

The chain carries TRBV29-1 and TRBJ2-1; 9 bases match TRBD1. This CDR3 comprises 14 residues. Germline V gives CDR1 SQVTM, CDR2 ANQGSEA. Trimming at V came to 8 bases and at J to 5 bases, leaving 10 bases not matched to a gene. In DNA, the CDR3 is TGCAGCTTCCTACAGGGGGCTCTGAACAATGAGCAGTTCTTC. Translation: CSFLQGALNNEQFF.

The chain couples TRBV5-1 to TRBJ2-7; D is possibly TRBD2 (6 bases). This CDR3 is 15 amino acids long. Between the trimmed V and J ends, which lost 0 bases and 5 bases, there was a span of 15 bases. CDR1 SGHRS and CDR2 YFSETQ come from the germline V gene. In DNA form, the CDR3 reads TGCGCCAGCAGCTTGGCGGTTACGCCTAGCGACGAGCAGTACTTC. This codes for CASSLAVTPSDEQYF.

To note about this clonotype: The CDR3 end shows no conserved phenylalanine or tryptophan, and so a read error is likely. This chain links TRBV4-3 with TRBJ1-4; D is ambiguous. V was trimmed by 0 bases and J by 8 bases, leaving 16 bases between them. The CDR3 sequence is 16 residues long. Germline CDR1 and CDR2: LGHNA and YSLEER. CDR3 sequence: CASSQDRAVLGEKLFS. The CDR3 region has the DNA TGCGCCAGCAGCCAAGATAGGGCAGTCCTAGGGGAAAAACTGTTTTCT.

This clonotype was recorded only once. This chain uses TRBV27 with TRBJ1-1; tentative D call: TRBD1 (6 bases). Germline CDR1 is MNHEY and CDR2 is SMNVEV (reference sequence). The CDR3 sequence is 15 residues long. Trimming pared 1 base from V and 11 bases from J, leaving 20 bases between. DNA for the CDR3: TGTGCCAGCAGTTTATTTTCGCCCCCGGGACATGCGGCTTTCTTT. Translated, it gives CASSLFSPPGHAAFF.

For this clonotype: Given the absence of the conserved phenylalanine or tryptophan at the CDR3 end, a read error is likely. CDR3 amino acids: CASSQEVTGGDEQFL. In nucleotides, the CDR3 is TGCGCCAGCAGCCAAGAAGTTACCGGGGGTGATGAGCAGTTCCTC. This rearrangement joins TRBV4-3 to TRBJ2-5; TRBD2 is a possible D gene (6 bases). The J call is in doubt because the DNA end fits TRBJ2-1 better. The CDR3 consists of 15 residues. The germline gives CDR1 LGHNA, CDR2 YSLEER.

The chain recombines TRBV2 with TRBJ2-1, with D tentatively TRBD1 (5 bases). Germline CDR1 and CDR2: SNHLY and FYNNEI. The CDR3 is 14 residues long. Trimming removed 6 bases from V and 2 bases from J, with 11 bases in between. CDR3 DNA sequence: TGTGCCAGCAGCCGACAGCTAACCTACAATGAGCAGTTCTTC. It is translated as CASSRQLTYNEQFF.

In this sample, this clonotype turned up a few times. The chain couples TRBV4-1 to TRBJ1-1, with TRBD1 identical over 7 bases. The V gene's germline CDR1 is MGHRA and CDR2 YSYEKL. The CDR3 extends over 14 amino acids. After removal of 7 bases from V and 6 bases from J, the junction contained 11 bases not matched to a gene. CDR3 in amino acids: CASTDPTGRSEAFF. The CDR3 DNA is TGCGCCAGCACCGACCCGACAGGGCGGTCTGAAGCTTTCTTT.

To note about this clonotype: Relative to the germline gene, one junction end is altered; a read error may explain this. This sequence joins TRBV6-5 and TRBJ2-7, with 10 positions matching TRBD2. CDR3 size: 15 residues. Germline loops: CDR1 MNHEY, CDR2 SVGAGI. The CDR3 sequence: CASRPLTSGFYERHF. The CDR3 DNA follows: TGTGCCAGCAGACCTTTGACTAGCGGGTTCTACGAGCGGCACTTC.